The clone carrying this T cell receptor (beta chain) occurred a few times. Unique molecular identifiers were built into the TCRbeta library. TCRdb used MiXCR to reprocess the PCR reads, holding one entry per CDR3 protein. The sample lists just under 550,000 distinct CDR3 sequences, around 18% occurring once. This record belongs to a study of T-cell reconstitution after alpha-beta-depleted transplantation in children. The CDR3 extends over 14 amino acids. Deletions cut 6 bases from V and 7 bases from J, with 19 bases between. Looked up from germline, CDR1 is DFQATT and CDR2 is SNEGSKA (reference sequence).

Sequencing used PBMCs from the stem cell graft donor, obtained from the stem cell graft. The clonotype comes from a human donor who donated a stem cell graft to a child with acute lymphoblastic leukemia. This chain connects TRBV20-1 to TRBJ2-1; tentatively, D is TRBD2 (6 bases). The CDR3 DNA is TGCAGTGCCAACCCCACTCCCCTAGCGAATGAGCAGTTCTTC. This translates into CSANPTPLANEQFF.